The TCR beta chain described here comes from a study of OX40 agonist ivuxolimab in advanced cancers. Study information: A male proportion of about 86% was recorded, with mean age around 62 years and range about 20 to 90.

The data were produced by immunoSEQ multiplex PCR, yet TCRdb's version contains in-frame clones alone and is incomplete. Found here are some 73,000 clones, just over 85% of them singletons; the top ten hold 0.75%. Findings and limits, study-wide: The study observed clonal expansion of CD4+ and CD8+ blood T cells by week 6 at 0.1 to 3.0 mg/kg.

Concerning this clone: Its antigen is still unknown.

The germline V gene has CDR1 SGHTA and CDR2 FQGNSA. V was shortened by 3 bases and J by 3 bases, with 10 bases between the two germline ends. The CDR3 loop spans 14 amino acids. This specimen consisted of CD4+ or CD8+ T cells sorted from blood, obtained in a trial of the OX40 agonist ivuxolimab. The chain has TRBV7-2 and TRBJ2-3; either TRBD1 or TRBD2 may supply D (5 bases each). The TCR originated in an adult with an advanced solid tumor such as melanoma, head and neck, liver or kidney cancer. CDR3 in amino acids: CASSFSGQTDTQYF. Here the CDR3 DNA reads TGTGCCAGCAGCTTCTCGGGGCAAACAGATACGCAGTATTTT.